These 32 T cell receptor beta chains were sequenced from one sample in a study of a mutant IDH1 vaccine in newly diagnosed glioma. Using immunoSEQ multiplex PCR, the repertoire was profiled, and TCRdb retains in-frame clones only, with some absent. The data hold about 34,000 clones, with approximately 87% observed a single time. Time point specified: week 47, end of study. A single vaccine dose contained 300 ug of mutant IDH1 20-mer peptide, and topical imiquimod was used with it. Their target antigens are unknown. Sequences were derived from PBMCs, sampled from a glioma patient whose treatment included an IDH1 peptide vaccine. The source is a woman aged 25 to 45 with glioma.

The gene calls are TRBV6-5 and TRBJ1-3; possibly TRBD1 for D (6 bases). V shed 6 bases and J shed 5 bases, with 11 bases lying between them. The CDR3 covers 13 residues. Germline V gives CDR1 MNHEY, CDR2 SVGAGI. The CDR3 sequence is CASSPRDRNTIYF. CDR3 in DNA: TGTGCCAGCAGCCCCCGGGACAGAAACACCATATATTTT.

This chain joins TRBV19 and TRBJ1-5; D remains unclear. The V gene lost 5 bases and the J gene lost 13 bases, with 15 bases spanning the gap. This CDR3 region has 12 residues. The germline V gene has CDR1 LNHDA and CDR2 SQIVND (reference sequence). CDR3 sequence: CASSGEAGLQHF. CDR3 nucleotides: TGTGCCAGTAGTGGGGAAGCGGGCCTTCAGCATTTT.

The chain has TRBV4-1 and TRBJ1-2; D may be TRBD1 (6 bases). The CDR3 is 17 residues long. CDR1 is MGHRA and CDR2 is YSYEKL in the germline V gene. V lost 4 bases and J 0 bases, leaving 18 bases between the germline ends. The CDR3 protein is CASSPDVDSQANYGYTF. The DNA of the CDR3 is TGCGCCAGCAGCCCGGACGTGGACAGCCAAGCTAACTATGGCTACACCTTC.

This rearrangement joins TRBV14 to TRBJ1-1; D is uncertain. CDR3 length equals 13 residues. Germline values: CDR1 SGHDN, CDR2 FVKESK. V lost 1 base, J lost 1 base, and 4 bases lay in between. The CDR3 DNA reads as TGTGCCAGCAGCCAAGGGCGGAACACTGAAGCTTTCTTT. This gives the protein CASSQGRNTEAFF.

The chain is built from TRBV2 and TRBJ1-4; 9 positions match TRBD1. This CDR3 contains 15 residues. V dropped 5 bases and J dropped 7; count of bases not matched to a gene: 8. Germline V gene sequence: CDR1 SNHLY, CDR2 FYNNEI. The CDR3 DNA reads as TGTGCCAGCAGTCCAACAGGGGGCTTGGCTGAAAAACTGTTTTTT. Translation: CASSPTGGLAEKLFF.

The CDR3 protein is CASSYQSNQPQHF. The CDR3 DNA follows: TGTGCCAGCAGTTACCAGTCAAATCAGCCCCAGCATTTT. The chain carries TRBV6-5 and TRBJ1-5; no reliable D call. The length of the CDR3 is 13 residues. Germline values: CDR1 MNHEY, CDR2 SVGAGI. The germline V and J ends were trimmed by 2 bases and 4 bases, with 6 bases remaining between them.

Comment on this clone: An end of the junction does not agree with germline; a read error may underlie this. The CDR3 sequence: CASSSLWRGGQGTQYF. The CDR3 DNA reads as TGTGCCAGCAGCTCCCTCTGGCGGGGGGGACAAGGGACCCAGTACTTC. V usage is TRBV13 and J usage is TRBJ2-5; 9 bases map to TRBD2. From germline, CDR1 is PRHDT and CDR2 FYEKMQ (reference sequence). There are 16 residues in the CDR3.

The CDR3 reads CASSLQSNQPQHF. Here the CDR3 DNA reads TGTGCCAGCAGCTTACAAAGCAATCAGCCCCAGCATTTT. The V gene is TRBV7-2, the J gene TRBJ1-5; D unresolved. Germline CDR1 SGHTA, CDR2 FQGNSA. Deletions cut 2 bases from V and 1 base from J, with 3 bases between. The CDR3 is made up of 13 amino acids.

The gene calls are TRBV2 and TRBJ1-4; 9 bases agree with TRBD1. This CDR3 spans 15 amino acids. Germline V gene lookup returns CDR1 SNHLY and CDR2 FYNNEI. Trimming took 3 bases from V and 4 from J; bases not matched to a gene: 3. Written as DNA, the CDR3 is TGTGCCAGCAGTGAGACGGGACAGGGTAATGAAAAACTGTTTTTT. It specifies CASSETGQGNEKLFF.

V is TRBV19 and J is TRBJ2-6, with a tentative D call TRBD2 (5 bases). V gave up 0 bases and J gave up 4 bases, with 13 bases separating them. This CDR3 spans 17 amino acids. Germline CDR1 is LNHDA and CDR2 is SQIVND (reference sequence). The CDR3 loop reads CASSIDRGIPGANVLTF. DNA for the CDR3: TGTGCCAGTAGTATAGATCGGGGAATTCCCGGGGCCAACGTCCTGACTTTC.

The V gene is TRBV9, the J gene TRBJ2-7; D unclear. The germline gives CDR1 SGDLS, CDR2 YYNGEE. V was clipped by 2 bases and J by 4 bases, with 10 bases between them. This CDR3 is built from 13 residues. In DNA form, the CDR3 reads TGTGCCAGCAGCGTTGGGGTCGGATACGAGCAGTACTTC. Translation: CASSVGVGYEQYF.

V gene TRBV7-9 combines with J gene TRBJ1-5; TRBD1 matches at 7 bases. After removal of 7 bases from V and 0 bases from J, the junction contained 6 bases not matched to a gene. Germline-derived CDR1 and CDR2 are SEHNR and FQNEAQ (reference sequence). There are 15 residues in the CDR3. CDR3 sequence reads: CASTGTENSNQPQHF. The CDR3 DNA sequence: TGTGCCAGCACGGGGACAGAGAATAGCAATCAGCCCCAGCATTTT.

CDR3 region: CASSASGTLFNSPLHF. CDR3 DNA sequence: TGTGCCAGCAGCGCTTCCGGGACGTTGTTTAATTCACCCCTCCACTTT. The chain uses TRBV5-5 and TRBJ1-6; a possible D gene is TRBD1 (5 bases). The CDR3 is 16 amino acids. Trimming stripped 4 bases from V and 6 bases from J, with 17 bases between. CDR1 and CDR2 (germline): SGHKS, YYEKEE (reference sequence).

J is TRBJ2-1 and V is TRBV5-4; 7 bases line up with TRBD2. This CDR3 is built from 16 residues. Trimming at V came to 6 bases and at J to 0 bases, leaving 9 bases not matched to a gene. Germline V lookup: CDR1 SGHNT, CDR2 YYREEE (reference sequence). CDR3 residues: CASISRTGGSYNEQFF. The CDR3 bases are TGTGCCAGCATATCCCGGACGGGGGGCTCCTACAATGAGCAGTTCTTC.

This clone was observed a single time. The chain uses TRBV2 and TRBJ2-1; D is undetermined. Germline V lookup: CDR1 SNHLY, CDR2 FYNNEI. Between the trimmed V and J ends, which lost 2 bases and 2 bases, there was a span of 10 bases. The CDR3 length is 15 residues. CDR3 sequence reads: CASSESHGTYNEQFF. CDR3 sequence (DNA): TGTGCCAGCAGTGAATCTCATGGAACCTACAATGAGCAGTTCTTC.

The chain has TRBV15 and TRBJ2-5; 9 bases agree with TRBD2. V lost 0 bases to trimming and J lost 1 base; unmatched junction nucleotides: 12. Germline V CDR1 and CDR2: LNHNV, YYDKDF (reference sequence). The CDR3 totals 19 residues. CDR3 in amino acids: CATSRDKRLAGVIQETQYF. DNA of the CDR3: TGTGCCACCAGCAGAGATAAGAGATTAGCGGGGGTGATCCAAGAGACCCAGTACTTC.

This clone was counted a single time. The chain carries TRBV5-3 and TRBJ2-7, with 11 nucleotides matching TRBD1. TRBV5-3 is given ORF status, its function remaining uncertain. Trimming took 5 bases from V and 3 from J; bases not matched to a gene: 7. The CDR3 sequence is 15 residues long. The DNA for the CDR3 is TGTGCCAGAAGTCCGGGGACAGGGGGAGTCTACGAGCAGTACTTC. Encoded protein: CARSPGTGGVYEQYF.

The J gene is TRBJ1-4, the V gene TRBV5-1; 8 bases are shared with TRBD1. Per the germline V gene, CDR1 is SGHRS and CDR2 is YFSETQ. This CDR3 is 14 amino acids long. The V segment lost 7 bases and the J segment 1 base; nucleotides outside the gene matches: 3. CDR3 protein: CASGGTGTNEKLFF. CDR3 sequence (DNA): TGCGCCAGCGGAGGGACAGGAACTAATGAAAAACTGTTTTTT.

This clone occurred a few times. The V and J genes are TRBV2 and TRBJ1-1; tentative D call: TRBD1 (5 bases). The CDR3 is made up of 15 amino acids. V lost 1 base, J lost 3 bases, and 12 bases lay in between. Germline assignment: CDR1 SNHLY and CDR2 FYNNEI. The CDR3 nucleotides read TGTGCCAGCAGTGAAGAGGGATTGGGGGACACTGAAGCTTTCTTT. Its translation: CASSEEGLGDTEAFF.

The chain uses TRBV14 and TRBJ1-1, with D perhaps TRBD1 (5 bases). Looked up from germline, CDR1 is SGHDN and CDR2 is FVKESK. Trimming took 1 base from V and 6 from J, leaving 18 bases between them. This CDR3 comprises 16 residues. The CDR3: CASSQAGGRAAPEAFF. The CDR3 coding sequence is TGTGCCAGCAGCCAAGCCGGGGGGAGGGCCGCCCCTGAAGCTTTCTTT.

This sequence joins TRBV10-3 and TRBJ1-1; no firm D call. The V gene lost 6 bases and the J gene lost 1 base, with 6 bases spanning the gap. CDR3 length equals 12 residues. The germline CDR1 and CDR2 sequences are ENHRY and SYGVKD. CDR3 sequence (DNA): TGTGCCATCAGACGGGCGAACACTGAAGCTTTCTTT. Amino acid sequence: CAIRRANTEAFF.

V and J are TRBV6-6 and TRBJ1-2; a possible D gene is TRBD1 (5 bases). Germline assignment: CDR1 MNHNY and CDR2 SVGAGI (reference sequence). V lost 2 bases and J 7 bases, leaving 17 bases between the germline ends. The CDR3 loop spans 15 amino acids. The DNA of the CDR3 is TGTGCCAGCAGTTACGGGGCTCCCTATGATGGTGGCTACACCTTC. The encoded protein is CASSYGAPYDGGYTF.

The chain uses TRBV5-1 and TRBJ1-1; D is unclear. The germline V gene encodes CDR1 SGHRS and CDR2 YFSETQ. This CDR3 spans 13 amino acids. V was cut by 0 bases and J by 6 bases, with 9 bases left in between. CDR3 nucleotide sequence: TGCGCCAGCAGCTTGGGGTTTGGGCCTGAAGCTTTCTTT. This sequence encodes CASSLGFGPEAFF.

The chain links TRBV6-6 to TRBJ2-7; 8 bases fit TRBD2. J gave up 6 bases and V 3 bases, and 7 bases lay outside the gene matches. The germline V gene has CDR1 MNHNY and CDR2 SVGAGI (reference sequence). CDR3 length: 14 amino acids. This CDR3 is CASSYSGAKVEQYF. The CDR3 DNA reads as TGTGCCAGCAGTTATAGCGGGGCAAAGGTCGAGCAGTACTTC.

CDR3 sequence: CASLTGKNTEAFF. Written as DNA, the CDR3 is TGTGCCAGCCTGACAGGGAAGAACACTGAAGCTTTCTTT. This sequence joins TRBV6-1 and TRBJ1-1; 7 nucleotides agree with TRBD1. The J segment lost 1 base and the V segment lost 8 bases, leaving 4 bases of the junction unmatched. Germline assignment: CDR1 MNHNS and CDR2 SASEGT. The CDR3 contains 13 residues.

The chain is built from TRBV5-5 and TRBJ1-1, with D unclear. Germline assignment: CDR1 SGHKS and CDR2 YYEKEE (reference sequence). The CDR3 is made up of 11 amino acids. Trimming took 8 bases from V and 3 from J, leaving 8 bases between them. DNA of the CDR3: TGTGCCAGTGGGGAGGACACTGAAGCTTTCTTT. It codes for CASGEDTEAFF.

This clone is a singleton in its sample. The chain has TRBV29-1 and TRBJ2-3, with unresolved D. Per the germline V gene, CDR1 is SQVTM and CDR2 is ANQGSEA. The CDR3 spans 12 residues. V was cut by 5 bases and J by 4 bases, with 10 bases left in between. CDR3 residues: CSVPVGADTQYF. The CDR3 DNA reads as TGCAGCGTTCCTGTAGGTGCAGATACGCAGTATTTT.

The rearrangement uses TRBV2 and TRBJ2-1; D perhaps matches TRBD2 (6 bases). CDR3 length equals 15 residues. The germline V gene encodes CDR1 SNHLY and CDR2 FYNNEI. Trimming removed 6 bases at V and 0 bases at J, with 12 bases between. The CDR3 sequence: CASSGDLSSYNEQFF. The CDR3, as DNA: TGTGCCAGCAGCGGGGACTTGAGCTCCTACAATGAGCAGTTCTTC.

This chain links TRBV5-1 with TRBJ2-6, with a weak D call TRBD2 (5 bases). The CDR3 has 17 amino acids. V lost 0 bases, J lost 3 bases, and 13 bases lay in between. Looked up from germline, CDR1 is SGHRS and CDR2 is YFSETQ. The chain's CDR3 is CASSLGPAGGGANVLTF. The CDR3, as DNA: TGCGCCAGCAGCTTGGGGCCCGCGGGTGGTGGGGCCAACGTCCTGACTTTC.

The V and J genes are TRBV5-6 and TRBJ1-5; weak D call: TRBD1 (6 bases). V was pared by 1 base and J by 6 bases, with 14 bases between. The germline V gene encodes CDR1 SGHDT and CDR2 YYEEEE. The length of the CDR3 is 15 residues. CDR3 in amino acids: CASSLRGAGVQPQHF. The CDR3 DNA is TGTGCCAGCAGCTTGAGGGGGGCGGGGGTTCAGCCCCAGCATTTT.

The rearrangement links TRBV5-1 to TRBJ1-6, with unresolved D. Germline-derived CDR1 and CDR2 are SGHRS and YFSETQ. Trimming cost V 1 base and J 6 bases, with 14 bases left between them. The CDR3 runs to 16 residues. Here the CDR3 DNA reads TGCGCCAGCAGCTTGACATCGGGAGAACCTAATTCACCCCTCCACTTT. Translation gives CASSLTSGEPNSPLHF.

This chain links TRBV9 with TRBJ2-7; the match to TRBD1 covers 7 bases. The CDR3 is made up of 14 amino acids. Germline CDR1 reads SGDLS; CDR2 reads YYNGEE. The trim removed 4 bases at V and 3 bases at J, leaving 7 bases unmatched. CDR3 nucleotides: TGTGCCAGCAGCTTCGGACAGGCGGGCTACGAGCAGTACTTC. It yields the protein CASSFGQAGYEQYF.